This T cell receptor (beta chain) was identified in a study of regulatory T cells in long-lasting Graves disease. The time point denotes: persistent/refractory GD, antithyroid drugs over 5 years with positive TRAb. The TCR library was made from RNA that had been extracted from PBMCs in TRIzol. Whole-study results and caveats: Persistent Graves' patients had lower TCR diversity than newly diagnosed ones. The persistent group shared 2,700 or so public clonotypes, more than the roughly 970 shared by new patients. It was possible that the small sample size reduced accuracy.

With 7 bases removed from V and 0 bases from J, the gap between germline ends came to 14 bases. The length of the CDR3 is 15 residues. From germline, CDR1 is MNHEY and CDR2 SMNVEV (reference sequence). According to the study, TCR beta libraries were built with iRepertoire HTBI primers and CDR3-region Arm-PCR. TCRdb independently ran MiXCR on the multiplex PCR reads; one entry per CDR3 protein. Of some 330,000 distinct CDR3 sequences listed, approximately 23% were seen once; the top ten hold under 35%. Notes on this clonotype: Its matching antigen is unknown.

The source was peripheral blood mononuclear cells (PBMCs), collected when the disease was refractory, from a patient treated with antithyroid drugs. This TCR was sampled from a woman in her forties with Graves disease. The chain links TRBV27 to TRBJ2-3; D may be TRBD1 (6 bases). Here the CDR3 reads CASTDQGISTDTQYF. The CDR3 coding sequence is TGTGCCAGCACTGACCAGGGGATTAGCACAGATACGCAGTATTTT.